This T cell receptor (beta chain) was recorded in a study of blood T cell repertoires in COVID-19 (dated by TCRdb to 2018 to 2020). Regarding the research as a whole: The collaborator samples originated in the United States, Italy and Spain and spanned the acute and convalescent phases of COVID-19. Samples were obtained from the ongoing ImmuneRACE study (first 160 participants) and from 1,254 subjects provided by 6 global collaborators. The repertoires were released in a freely available public database meant as a resource for research on the immune response to SARS-CoV-2. Where available, HLA class I and class II types were taken from metadata supplied by the sample provider and were not determined by assay-based typing. The material from the prospective study consisted of cDNA or gDNA derived from T cells, B-cell-depleted T cells, or PBMCs. Subjects who had been exposed to COVID-19, were actively infected with it, or had recovered from it provided the deeply sampled blood TCRbeta repertoires that made up the dataset. Nearly every sample came with metadata listing a de-identified subject ID, COVID-19 status, age in years and sex.

TCRbeta CDR3 regions were amplified from genomic DNA using the immunoSEQ Assay, a bias-controlled multiplex PCR. The published analysis was carried out like this. The number of nucleated cells in each sample was estimated by amplification of reference gene primers within the assay. To quantify the absolute abundance of each unique TCRbeta CDR3 rearrangement, sequence reads were collapsed and filtered. Productive Simpson clonality was computed per sample as the square root of Simpson's diversity index over productive rearrangements. In TCRdb, the immuneACCESS table is reduced to in-frame sequences with V and J assigned. These tables do not hold every clone; where another copy was compared, an unresolved V gene accounts for under half, and the others remain unexplained. V and J calls and clone size are those listed in that table; D and trimming were worked out from the DNA. Counted in this sample were about 68,000 clones; 75% to 90% of them appeared once. About 5.7% of the sample is in the top ten clones.

Here is what the overall study found, with its caveats: The quantity of clinical and demographic metadata differed by source and by participant and was supplied without curation.

V loses 6 bases, J loses 1 base, and the germline ends lie 12 bases apart. Reading from cysteine to phenylalanine, the CDR3 counts 14 amino acids. CDR3 DNA only is kept here, 42 bases in frame from base 1. CDR1 SGHVS and CDR2 FQNEAQ are derived from the germline V gene. This clone came up a few times. Its target antigen remains unknown. Within one base of it there is no much larger clone, and no base qualities were kept. One collaborating source in Seattle enrolled patients during active infection and followed them longitudinally through the course of disease. The collaborating institutions used their own protocols to collect whole blood in K2EDTA tubes. Collaborator samples were shipped for TCRbeta analysis as frozen whole blood, isolated PBMCs, or DNA extracted from either sample type.

The receptor chain draws on TRBV7-8 and TRBJ1-1; TRBD1 might be the D gene, on 6 matching bases. This clonotype was sampled from a man at least 80 years old with COVID-19, enrolled during active disease. The specimen was peripheral blood. The CDR3 corresponds to CASRHRETNTEAFF. The sequence in DNA is TGTGCCAGCAGACACAGGGAAACGAACACTGAAGCTTTCTTT. This CDR3, with the reference TRBV7-8 and TRBJ1-1 proteins standing in past its ends, gives the full variable domain GAGVSQSPRYKVAKRGQDVALRCDPISGHVSLFWYQQALGQGPEFLTYFQNEAQLDKSGLPSDRFFAERPEGSVSTLKIQRTQQEDSAVYLCASRHRETNTEAFFGQGTRLTVV.